The entry below describes one TCR beta chain. Its target antigen remains unknown. Base qualities were left out, and no much larger clone turns up one base away. Donors formed part of the validation cohort, which comprised 95 to 150 subjects and was distinct from the first cohort of 666 subjects. The sample is drawn from a study of cytomegalovirus exposure and HLA in healthy donors (dated by TCRdb to between 2016 and 2019). With respect to the entire study: According to a later analysis, the 120 or so validation repertoires were produced on the same platform as the roughly 600 repertoires of the first cohort. To predict cytomegalovirus infection status, the study combined high-throughput TCR immunosequencing, statistical association of individual TCRs with disease status, and machine learning. The study aimed to test whether cataloging public T cell receptors could reveal signatures of past pathogen exposure. In addition to the first cohort of around 670 subjects, a separate validation cohort of approximately 130 different subjects was used.

Libraries were made using the immunoSEQ multiplex PCR assay. The authors' pipeline ran thus. A statistical classification framework was developed to diagnose cytomegalovirus status using the catalog of TCR beta chain sequences. This is the immuneACCESS table as TCRdb keeps it, with only in-frame sequences that have V and J called. A part of the clones is gone; compared with another copy, unresolved V genes explain less than half, and the rest is unexplained. The V and J calls and clone size are taken from that table; D and trimming were inferred from the DNA. This sample comprises 150,000 to 200,000 clones, roughly 83% of them detected only once. Jointly, the top ten make up roughly a tenth of the sample. Study-wide findings and limitations: Most TCR sequences were observed very rarely across donors, whereas some public TCRs were present in many individuals. It was suggested by the authors that the approach could potentially be generalized to other disease states and immunological phenotypes. A later analysis had no HLA typing for the validation cohort, so co-occurrence there was scored across all 110 or so repertoires. In the study, around 150 TCR beta chains were listed as associated with cytomegalovirus. Cytomegalovirus status was reported to be diagnosed by the classifier with high specificity and sensitivity in both the original and validation cohorts. Of the cluster scores, 90% to 95% were above 0 in a later analysis, which found that TCRs clustered in the first cohort also tended to co-occur in the approximately 130 validation repertoires. In vitro tests confirmed that a few of the cytomegalovirus-associated TCR beta chains recognize cytomegalovirus antigens.

The germline V gene provides CDR1 SGHDT and CDR2 YYEEEE. Germline trimming amounts to 4 bases on V and 9 bases on J, with 15 as the count of junction bases outside the gene matches. The CDR3, cysteine through phenylalanine, is 16 amino acids long. Kept here is only the CDR3 DNA, which spans 48 bases and is read in frame from base 1. The sample consisted of PBMCs. The TCR comes from a man aged 30-40 years in good health and CMV-seropositive. The chain was built from TRBV5-6 and TRBJ1-5; 8 central bases correspond to TRBD1. The sequenced DNA is TGTGCCAGCAGCACTACCGGGACAGGAGGGGTTGGGCCCCAGCATTTT. The encoded protein is CASSTTGTGGVGPQHF.